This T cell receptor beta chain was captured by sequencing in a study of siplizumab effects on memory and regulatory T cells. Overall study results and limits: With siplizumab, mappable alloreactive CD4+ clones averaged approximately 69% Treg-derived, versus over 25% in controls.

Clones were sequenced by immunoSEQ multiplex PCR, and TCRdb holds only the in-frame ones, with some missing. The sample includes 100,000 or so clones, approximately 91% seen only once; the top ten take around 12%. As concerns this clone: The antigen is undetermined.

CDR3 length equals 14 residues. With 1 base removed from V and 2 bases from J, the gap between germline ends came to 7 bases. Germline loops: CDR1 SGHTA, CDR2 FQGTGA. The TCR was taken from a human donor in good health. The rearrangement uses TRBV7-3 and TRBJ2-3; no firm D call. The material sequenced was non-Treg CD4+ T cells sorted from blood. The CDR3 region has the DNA TGTGCCAGCAGCTTAATCCCAGACACAGATACGCAGTATTTT. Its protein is CASSLIPDTDTQYF.